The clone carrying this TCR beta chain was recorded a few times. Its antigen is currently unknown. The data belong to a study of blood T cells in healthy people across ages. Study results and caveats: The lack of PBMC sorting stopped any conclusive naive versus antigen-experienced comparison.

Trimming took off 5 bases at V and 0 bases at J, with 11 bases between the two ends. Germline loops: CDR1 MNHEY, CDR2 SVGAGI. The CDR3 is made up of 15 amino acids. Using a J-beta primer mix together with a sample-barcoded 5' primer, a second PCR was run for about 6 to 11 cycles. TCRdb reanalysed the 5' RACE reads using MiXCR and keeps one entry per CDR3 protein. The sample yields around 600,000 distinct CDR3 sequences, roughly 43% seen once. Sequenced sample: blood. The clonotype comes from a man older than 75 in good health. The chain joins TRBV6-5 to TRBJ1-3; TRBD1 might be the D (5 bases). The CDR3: CASSRGANSGNTIYF. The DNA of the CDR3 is TGTGCCAGCAGTAGAGGGGCTAACTCTGGAAACACCATATATTTT.